This T cell receptor (beta chain) is from a study of T cells in Graves' hyperthyroidism and ophthalmopathy. This clonotype was detected many times. Its cognate antigen is unknown. There were TCR beta CDR3 regions amplified from RNA transcripts. An initial round of RT-PCR targeting the TCR CDR3 relied on the HTBI primer set. TCRdb re-called the multiplex PCR reads with MiXCR, one entry per CDR3 protein. Altogether 300,000 or so distinct CDR3 sequences are present, around 20% being singletons, with the ten largest covering around 50%. General observations from the study: Expanded thyroid clonotypes (above 0.001) were mostly also found in blood. The model identified upcoming ophthalmopathy a median approximately six months ahead of onset.

V lost 2 bases and J lost 2, with 7 bases in between. CDR3 length equals 13 residues. Each diagnosis was grounded in clinical symptoms, serum thyroxine and TRAb, thyroid ultrasound, and orbital computed tomography. V is TRBV12-3 or TRBV12-4 and J is TRBJ2-7; D gene unclear. This clonotype originated in a woman aged 45-65 years with Graves' hyperthyroidism. The sequencing sample was made of blood. This CDR3 reads CASSLKAPYEQYF. The CDR3 nucleotides are TGTGCCAGCAGTTTAAAGGCACCCTACGAGCAGTACTTC.